Described below is a single T cell receptor beta chain sequence and its context. It has no known antigen specificity. No base qualities exist here, and no much larger clone lies one base off it. The library relied on PCR. TCRdb records Illumina HiSeq 2500 as the sequencer. To reduce PCR and sequencing biases, unique molecular identifiers were incorporated into the TCR beta cDNA libraries. Roughly 0.5 million cDNA molecules were obtained per 1 to 10 million input T cells, so each molecule approximated one T cell. The patient libraries were prepared and sequenced using the same protocol as the earlier healthy control dataset. Within a given batch, samples were prepared together, multiplexed and sequenced on the same HiSeq lane. In the authors' own workflow: Raw barcoded reads were processed with MIGEC, discarding single-read molecular identifier groups before consensus assembly and CDR3 extraction. VDJtools was used for post-analysis of the clonotype tables, and diversity was normalized by down-sampling every dataset to the size of the smallest sample. In repertoire overlap clustering, CDR3 amino acid sequences, but not nucleotide sequences, were matched to correct batch-related cross-sample contamination. TCRdb applied fastp at Q25 and MiXCR to the public reads, then kept only in-frame beta chains. Rows are unified per CDR3 protein, each entry keeping the most common DNA and genes. The V and J calls follow TCRdb's processing rather than the paper's. Across this sample there are 650,000 to 850,000 distinct CDR3 sequences, with around 50% seen only once. Roughly 4.4% of the sample is held by the ten biggest clonotypes.

The record originates from a study of post-analysis software for immune sequencing data (dated by TCRdb to between 2015 and 2016). Concerning the study at large: Relapsing-remitting, secondary progressive and progressive-relapsing multiple sclerosis were recorded as disease courses, and subtype annotation was lacking for some patients. A subset of samples was prepared in parallel using single-end sample barcoding, then pooled and co-amplified after Illumina adapter ligation. Patient repertoires were compared against 11 to 12 previously published healthy control repertoires from donors aged roughly 6 to 28 years.

To demonstrate the VDJtools post-analysis software, the study profiled TCR beta repertoires from the peripheral blood of around 13 young patients with multiple sclerosis. The multiple sclerosis patients were children and adolescents ranging in age from about 6 to 17 years. Points the paper makes about the study in general: Multiple sclerosis patients had significantly lower normalized Chao1 diversity than controls, a result that suggests substantial peripheral T-cell clonal expansion. Direct clustering with F measure showed strong co-clustering of samples prepared in the same batch, prompting a batch-effect correction. Patients showed significantly higher frequencies than controls for 4 or 5 TRBV segments, among them TRBV5-6, TRBV5-1 and TRBV20-1. The multiple sclerosis patient group was slightly younger than the control group.

Measured from the cysteine to the phenylalanine, the CDR3 is 14 residues long. Only the CDR3 portion is preserved as DNA: 42 bases, with reading frame beginning at the first base. V lost 3 bases and J lost 1 base; the stretch between them is 6 bases long. The sample was blood. The V and J genes are TRBV12-3 or TRBV12-4 and TRBJ2-2; the D gene is not confidently resolved. The clonotype comes from a girl aged 10-17 years with multiple sclerosis. The nucleotides are TGTGCCAGCAGTTTGTCGGGGAACACCGGGGAGCTGTTTTTT. Its protein product is CASSLSGNTGELFF.